This T cell receptor beta chain was obtained from a study of identical twins. General study findings and limits: For monozygotic twins, models underestimated out-of-frame TCR alpha sharing. Findings came from cross-sectional statistics, without long-term follow-up of donors.

This clonotype turned up a few times. Its antigen is as yet unknown. Unique molecular identifiers were in the cDNA, with template-switch universal primer binding. TCRdb reprocessed the 5' RACE reads via MiXCR and lists one record per CDR3 protein. The sample has some 460,000 distinct CDR3 sequences, about 14% seen once. The CDR3 sequence is 14 residues long. Trimming cost V 7 bases and J 0 bases, with 10 bases left between them. This sample also belongs to another study, concerning yellow fever vaccine responses in identical twins.

The V gene is TRBV12-3 or TRBV12-4, the J gene TRBJ2-1, with a possible D match to TRBD2 (5 bases). The sequencing input was CD4+ T cells sorted from blood. This clonotype originated in a woman under 30 in good health. The DNA for the CDR3 is TGTGCCAGCATCAAAGCGGCCTCCTACAATGAGCAGTTCTTC. It encodes CASIKAASYNEQFF.